The clone carrying this T cell receptor (beta chain) appeared a few times. These data come from a study of T cells in Graves' hyperthyroidism and ophthalmopathy. Using RNA transcripts as the source, TCR beta CDR3 regions were amplified. First-round RT-PCR targeting the TCR CDR3 was performed with the HTBI primer set. MiXCR was run by TCRdb on the multiplex PCR reads, yielding one entry per CDR3 protein. Among 550,000 to 850,000 distinct CDR3 sequences listed, over 15% were seen once. Trimming cost V 0 bases and J 0 bases, with 9 bases left between them. This CDR3 spans 17 amino acids. CDR1 ENHRY and CDR2 SYGVKD come from the germline V gene. Patients between 18 and 65 years old had hyperthyroidism, newly diagnosed and lasting under 2 months.

V and J are TRBV10-3 and TRBJ2-6; D unresolved. Sequenced material: blood. The sequence derives from a woman aged 45-65 years with Graves' hyperthyroidism that later progressed to Graves' ophthalmopathy. CDR3 nucleotides: TGTGCCATCAGTGAGTCAAGCCGACTCTCTGGGGCCAACGTCCTGACTTTC. It codes for CAISESSRLSGANVLTF.